This T cell receptor (beta chain) was captured in a study of shared clonotypes between healthy human individuals. The investigators split CD4+ cells into a CD45RA+ naive subset and a CD45RA-negative memory subset. Assay used: immunoSEQ multiplex PCR; TCRdb lists only in-frame clones, some missing. The sample shows 190,000 or so clones, approximately 92% of them seen only once. Sequencing input: naive CD4+ T cells sorted from blood. Documented subset: CD45RA+ positively selected. The sequence derives from a woman in her thirties in good health.

CDR3 nucleotide sequence: TGTGCCAGTCTAGGAGAAGTCGGGGAGCTGTTTTTT. Its translation is CASLGEVGELFF. This chain uses TRBV10-3 with TRBJ2-2; D not resolved. CDR3 size: 12 residues. Trimming removed 10 bases from V and 7 bases from J, with 13 bases in between. Germline CDR1 and CDR2: ENHRY and SYGVKD.